This TCR beta chain was identified during a study of T cell repertoires in cytomegalovirus infection. Overall study: Evidence of both CMV infection and a matching HLA type came from public TCR beta signatures.

This clonotype occurred a few times. Its cognate antigen is unknown. From the reads, TCRdb called clonotypes with MiXCR, one entry per CDR3 protein. The sample records about 340,000 distinct CDR3 sequences, about 27% being singletons. The CDR3 extends over 17 amino acids. The V end lost 1 base, the J end lost 0 bases, and 10 bases lay between the germline ends. The germline CDR1 and CDR2 sequences are MNHEY and SVGAGI. The chain has TRBV6-5 and TRBJ1-6, with D hard to call. The input for sequencing was cultured PBMCs, taken from culture after CMV antigen stimulation. The clonotype comes from a human donor in good health (CMV status not recorded). Some clones in this sample may be carry-over from other donors' samples. The DNA for the CDR3 is TGTGCCAGCAGTTACTTAACCGTGAGCTCCTATAATTCACCCCTCCACTTT. It encodes CASSYLTVSSYNSPLHF.